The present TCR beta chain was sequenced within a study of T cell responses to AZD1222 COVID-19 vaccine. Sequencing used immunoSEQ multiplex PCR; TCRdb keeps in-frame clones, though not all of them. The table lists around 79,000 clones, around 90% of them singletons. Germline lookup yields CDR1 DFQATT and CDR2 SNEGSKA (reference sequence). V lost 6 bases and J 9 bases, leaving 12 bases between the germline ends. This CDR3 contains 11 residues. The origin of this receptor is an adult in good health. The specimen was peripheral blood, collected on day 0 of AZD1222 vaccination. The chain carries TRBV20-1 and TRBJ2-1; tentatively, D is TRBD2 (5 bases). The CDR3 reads CSAEDGGEQFF. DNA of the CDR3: TGCAGTGCCGAGGACGGAGGTGAGCAGTTCTTC.